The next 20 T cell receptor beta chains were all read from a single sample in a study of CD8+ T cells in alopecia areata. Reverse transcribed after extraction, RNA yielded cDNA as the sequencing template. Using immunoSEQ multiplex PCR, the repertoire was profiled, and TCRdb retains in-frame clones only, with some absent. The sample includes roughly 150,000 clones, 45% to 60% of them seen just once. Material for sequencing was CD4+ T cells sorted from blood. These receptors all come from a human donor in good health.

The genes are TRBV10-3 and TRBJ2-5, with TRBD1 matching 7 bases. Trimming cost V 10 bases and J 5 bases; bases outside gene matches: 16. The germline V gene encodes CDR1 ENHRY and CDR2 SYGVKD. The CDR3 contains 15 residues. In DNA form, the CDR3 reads TGTGCCAGCGCGCGAGATAGTGGGACAGCGGAGACCCAGTACTTC. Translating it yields CASARDSGTAETQYF.

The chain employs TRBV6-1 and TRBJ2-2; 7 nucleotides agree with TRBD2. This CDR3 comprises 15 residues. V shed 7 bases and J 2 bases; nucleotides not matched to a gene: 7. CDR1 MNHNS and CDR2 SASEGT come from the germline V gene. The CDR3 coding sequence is TGTGCCAGCACCGATGGGACTATTAACACCGGGGAGCTGTTTTTT. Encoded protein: CASTDGTINTGELFF.

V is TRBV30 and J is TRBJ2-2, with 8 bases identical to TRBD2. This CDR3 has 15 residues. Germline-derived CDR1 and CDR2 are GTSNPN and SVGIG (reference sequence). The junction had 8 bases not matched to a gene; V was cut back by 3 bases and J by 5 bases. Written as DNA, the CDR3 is TGTGCCTGGAGGCCAGCGGGAGTACGAACCGGGGAGCTGTTTTTT. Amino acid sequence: CAWRPAGVRTGELFF.

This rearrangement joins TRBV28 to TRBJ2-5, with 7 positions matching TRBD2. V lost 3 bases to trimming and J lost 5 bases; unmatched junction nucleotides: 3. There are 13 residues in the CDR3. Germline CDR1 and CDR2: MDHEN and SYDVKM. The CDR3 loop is CASSFGLDETQYF. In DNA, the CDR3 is TGTGCCAGCAGTTTTGGACTAGACGAGACCCAGTACTTC.

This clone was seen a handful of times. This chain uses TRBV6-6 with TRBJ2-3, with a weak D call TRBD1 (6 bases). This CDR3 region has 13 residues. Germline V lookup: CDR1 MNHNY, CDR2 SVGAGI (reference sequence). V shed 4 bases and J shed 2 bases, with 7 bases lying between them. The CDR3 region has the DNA TGTGCCAGCAGTTGGGGACACACAGATACGCAGTATTTT. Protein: CASSWGHTDTQYF.

Here the CDR3 DNA reads TGTGCCAGCAGCCGGACTAGCGGAATGGTCTACGAGCAGTACTTC. It yields the protein CASSRTSGMVYEQYF. This rearrangement joins TRBV11-2 to TRBJ2-7; TRBD2 matches at 10 bases. CDR3 length equals 15 residues. V lost 5 bases and J lost 3; bases outside the gene matches: 7. Germline CDR1 SGHAT, CDR2 FQNNGV.

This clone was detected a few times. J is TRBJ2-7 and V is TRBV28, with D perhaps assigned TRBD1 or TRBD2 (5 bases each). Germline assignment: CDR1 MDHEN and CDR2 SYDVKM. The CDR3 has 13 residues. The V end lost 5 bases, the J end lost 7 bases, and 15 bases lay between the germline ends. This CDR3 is CASSPGPRREQYF. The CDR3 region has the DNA TGTGCCAGCAGTCCGGGACCTAGAAGGGAGCAGTACTTC. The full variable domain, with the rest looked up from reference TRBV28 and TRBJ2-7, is DVKVTQSSRYLVKRTGEKVFLECVQDMDHENMFWYRQDPGLGLRLIYFSYDVKMKEKGDIPEGYSVSREKKERFSLILESASTNQTSMYLCASSPGPRREQYFGPGTRLTVT.

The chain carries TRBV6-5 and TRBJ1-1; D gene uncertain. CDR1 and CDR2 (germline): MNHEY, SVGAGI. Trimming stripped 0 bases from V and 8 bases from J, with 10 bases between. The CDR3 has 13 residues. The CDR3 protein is CASSYSTGLEAFF. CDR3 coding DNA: TGTGCCAGCAGTTACTCGACCGGGCTCGAAGCTTTCTTT.

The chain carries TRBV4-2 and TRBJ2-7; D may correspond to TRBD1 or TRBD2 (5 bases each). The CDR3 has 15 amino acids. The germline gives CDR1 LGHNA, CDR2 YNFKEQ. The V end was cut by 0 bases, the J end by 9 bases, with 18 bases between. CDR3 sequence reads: CASSQDNSGTRRQYF. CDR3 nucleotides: TGTGCCAGCAGCCAAGATAATAGTGGGACCCGTCGGCAGTACTTC.

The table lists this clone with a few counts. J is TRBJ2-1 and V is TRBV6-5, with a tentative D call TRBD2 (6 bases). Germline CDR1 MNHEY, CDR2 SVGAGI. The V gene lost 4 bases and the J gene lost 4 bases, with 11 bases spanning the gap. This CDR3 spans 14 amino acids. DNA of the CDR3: TGTGCCAGCAGTTCCCGGGACTTATACAATGAGCAGTTCTTC. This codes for CASSSRDLYNEQFF.

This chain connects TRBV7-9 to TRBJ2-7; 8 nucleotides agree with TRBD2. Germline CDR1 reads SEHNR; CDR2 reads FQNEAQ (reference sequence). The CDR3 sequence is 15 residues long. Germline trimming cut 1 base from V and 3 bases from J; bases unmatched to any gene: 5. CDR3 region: CASSLGRREVYEQYF. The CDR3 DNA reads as TGTGCCAGCAGCTTAGGACGGCGGGAGGTCTACGAGCAGTACTTC.

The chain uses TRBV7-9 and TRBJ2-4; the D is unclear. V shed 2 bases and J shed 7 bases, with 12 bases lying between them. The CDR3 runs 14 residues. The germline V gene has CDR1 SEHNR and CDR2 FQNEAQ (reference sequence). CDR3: CASSLFDQENIQYF. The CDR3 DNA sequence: TGTGCCAGCAGCTTATTTGACCAGGAGAACATTCAGTACTTC.

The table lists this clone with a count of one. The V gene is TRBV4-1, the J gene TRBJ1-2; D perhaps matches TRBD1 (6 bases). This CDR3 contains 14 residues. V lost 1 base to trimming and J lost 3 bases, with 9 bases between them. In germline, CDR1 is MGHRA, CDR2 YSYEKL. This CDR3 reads CASSQAGAYYGYTF. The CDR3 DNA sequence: TGCGCCAGCAGCCAAGCGGGGGCCTACTATGGCTACACCTTC.

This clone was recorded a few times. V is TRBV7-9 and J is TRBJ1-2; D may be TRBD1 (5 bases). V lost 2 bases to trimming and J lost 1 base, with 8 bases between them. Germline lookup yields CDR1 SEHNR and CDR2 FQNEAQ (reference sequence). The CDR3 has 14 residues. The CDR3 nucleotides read TGTGCCAGCAGCTTACAGGGACTTAACTATGGCTACACCTTC. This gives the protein CASSLQGLNYGYTF.

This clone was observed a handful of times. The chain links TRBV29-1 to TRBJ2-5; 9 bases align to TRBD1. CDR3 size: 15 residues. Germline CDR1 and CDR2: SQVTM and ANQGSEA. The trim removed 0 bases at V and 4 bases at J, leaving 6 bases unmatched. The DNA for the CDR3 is TGCAGCGTTGAAGATCACAGGGGGCGGTCAGAGACCCAGTACTTC. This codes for CSVEDHRGRSETQYF.

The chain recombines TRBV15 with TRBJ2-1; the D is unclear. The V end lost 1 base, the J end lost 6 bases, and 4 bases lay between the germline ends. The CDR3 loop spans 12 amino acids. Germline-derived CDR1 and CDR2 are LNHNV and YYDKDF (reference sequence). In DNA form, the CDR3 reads TGTGCCACCAGCAGAGGAGTCAATGAGCAGTTCTTC. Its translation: CATSRGVNEQFF.

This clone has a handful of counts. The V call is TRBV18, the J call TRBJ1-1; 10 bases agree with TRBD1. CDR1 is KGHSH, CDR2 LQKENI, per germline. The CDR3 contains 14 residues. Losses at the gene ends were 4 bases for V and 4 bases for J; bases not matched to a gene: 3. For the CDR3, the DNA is TGTGCCAGCTCACAGGGACAGGGGAGCACTGAAGCTTTCTTT. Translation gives CASSQGQGSTEAFF.

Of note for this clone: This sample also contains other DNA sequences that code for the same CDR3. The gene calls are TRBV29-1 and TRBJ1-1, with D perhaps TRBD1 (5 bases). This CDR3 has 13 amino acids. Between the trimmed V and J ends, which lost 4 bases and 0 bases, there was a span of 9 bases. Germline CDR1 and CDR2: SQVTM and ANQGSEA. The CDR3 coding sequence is TGCAGCGTTGCAGGGCGGATGAACACTGAAGCTTTCTTT. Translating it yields CSVAGRMNTEAFF.

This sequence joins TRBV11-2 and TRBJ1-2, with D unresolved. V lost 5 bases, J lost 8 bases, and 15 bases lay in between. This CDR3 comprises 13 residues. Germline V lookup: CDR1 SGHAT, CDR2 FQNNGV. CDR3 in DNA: TGTGCCAGCAGCAAGGCGGATCTTGGGGGCTACACCTTC. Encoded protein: CASSKADLGGYTF.

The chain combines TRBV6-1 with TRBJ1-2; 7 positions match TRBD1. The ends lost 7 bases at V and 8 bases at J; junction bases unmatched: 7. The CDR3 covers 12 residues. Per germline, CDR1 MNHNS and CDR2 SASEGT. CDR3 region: CASISTGTGYTF. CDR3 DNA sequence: TGTGCCAGCATTTCGACAGGGACGGGCTACACCTTC.